These T cell receptor beta chains were read from a single sample in a study of Tregs in tolerant kidney transplant recipients. Assay: immunoSEQ multiplex PCR; the TCRdb copy retains only in-frame clones and omits some. The sample includes 60,000 to 75,000 clones, 80% to 90% of them seen just once. Sequencing was performed on Tregs from blood, taken before the transplant. The receptors shown here come from a human donor who received a combined kidney and bone marrow transplant. The CDR3 runs from the conserved cysteine through the conserved F or W. Each record gives: D gene, J gene, V gene, clone size, CDR3 protein, CDR3 DNA. The D gene is left open where the match is weak. Clone size appears in some rows only: once, few, many, or a class for an expanded clone.

>.|TRBJ1-1|TRBV5-1|.
CASSSWTQMNTEAFF
TGCGCCAGCAGCTCCTGGACCCAAATGAACACTGAAGCTTTCTTT
>.|TRBJ1-2|TRBV19|once
CASSQGAGGLWAYGYTF
TGTGCCAGTAGTCAAGGCGCAGGAGGCCTTTGGGCCTATGGCTACACCTTC
>.|TRBJ2-2|TRBV15|.
CATSRDMGTGELFF
TGTGCCACCAGCAGAGATATGGGCACCGGGGAGCTGTTTTTT
>.|TRBJ1-5|TRBV6-5|few
CASSYDRTGVGPQHF
TGTGCCAGCAGTTACGATCGAACCGGCGTCGGGCCCCAGCATTTT
>.|TRBJ2-1|TRBV28|.
CASSPDYNEQFF
TGTGCCAGCAGTCCCGACTACAATGAGCAGTTCTTC
>.|TRBJ1-6|TRBV2|.
CTSVGTYNSPLHF
TGTACCAGCGTTGGTACCTATAATTCACCCCTCCACTTT
>.|TRBJ2-1|TRBV29-1|.
CSVAGNRDEQFF
TGCAGCGTTGCGGGTAATCGGGATGAGCAGTTCTTC
>TRBD1|TRBJ1-2|TRBV18|once
CASSPVPGGGNGYTF
TGTGCCAGCTCACCTGTCCCCGGAGGGGGCAATGGCTACACCTTC
>TRBD2|TRBJ2-5|TRBV5-1|.
CASSLTPTSGGYQETQYF
TGCGCCAGCAGCTTGACCCCAACTAGCGGGGGCTACCAAGAGACCCAGTACTTC
>.|TRBJ2-5|TRBV12-2|.
CASRSFVGEETQYF
TGTGCAAGTCGCTCCTTTGTCGGCGAAGAGACCCAGTACTTC
>TRBD1|TRBJ2-5|TRBV9|.
CASSGLQGLRETQYF
TGTGCCAGCAGCGGATTACAGGGGTTGCGGGAGACCCAGTACTTC
>TRBD2|TRBJ2-2|TRBV9|.
CASSPGLVVGELFF
TGTGCCAGCAGCCCCGGACTAGTGGTCGGGGAGCTGTTTTTT
>TRBD1|TRBJ1-3|TRBV4-1|.
CASSQGAEDRAGNTIYF
TGCGCCAGCAGCCAGGGGGCGGAAGACAGGGCTGGAAACACCATATATTTT
>.|TRBJ2-5|TRBV7-9|once
CASSPTLYQETQYF
TGTGCCAGCAGCCCGACTTTATACCAAGAGACCCAGTACTTC
>TRBD2|TRBJ2-7|TRBV5-1|once
CASSPLGISGRAEQYF
TGCGCCAGCAGCCCTCTGGGGATTAGCGGGAGGGCCGAGCAGTACTTC
>.|TRBJ1-2|TRBV7-2|.
CASSIEPGVGYTF
TGTGCCAGCAGCATCGAGCCAGGGGTCGGCTACACCTTC
>TRBD1|TRBJ2-7|TRBV7-8|.
CASSFDRAYDEQYF
TGTGCCAGCAGCTTCGACAGGGCCTACGACGAGCAGTACTTC
>TRBD1|TRBJ1-1|TRBV18|.
CASSRTGESEAFF
TGTGCCAGCTCACGGACAGGAGAGTCTGAAGCTTTCTTT
>.|TRBJ1-1|TRBV5-1|.
CASSLVISNTEAFF
TGCGCCAGCAGCTTGGTCATATCGAACACTGAAGCTTTCTTT
>.|TRBJ2-1|TRBV28|.
CASSFGRAGESNEQFF
TGTGCCAGCAGTTTTGGCAGGGCAGGGGAAAGCAATGAGCAGTTCTTC
>TRBD2|TRBJ2-3|TRBV4-1|once
CASSQAGIAGNGPDTQYF
TGCGCCAGCAGCCAAGCCGGAATAGCGGGGAATGGCCCAGATACGCAGTATTTT
>TRBD2|TRBJ2-1|TRBV27|.
CASSLASGWSRYNEQFF
TGTGCCAGCAGTTTAGCTAGCGGGTGGTCGAGGTACAATGAGCAGTTCTTC
>TRBD2|TRBJ2-7|TRBV10-3|once
CAISTSGLAGPPSYEQYF
TGTGCCATCAGTACGTCAGGGCTAGCGGGACCTCCCTCCTACGAGCAGTACTTC
>.|TRBJ1-1|TRBV27|.
CASSRATPGAEAFF
TGTGCCAGCAGCCGAGCCACGCCGGGCGCTGAAGCTTTCTTT
>TRBD1|TRBJ1-2|TRBV5-5|.
CASSLVSSGGANYGYTF
TGTGCCAGCAGCTTGGTGAGCTCAGGGGGCGCTAACTATGGCTACACCTTC
>.|TRBJ1-2|TRBV2|once
CASSVRPGGGDGYTF
TGTGCCAGCAGTGTTAGGCCGGGAGGAGGAGATGGCTACACCTTC
>TRBD1|TRBJ1-1|TRBV19|.
CASGTVSFTEAFF
TGTGCCAGTGGGACAGTGTCGTTCACTGAAGCTTTCTTT
>.|TRBJ1-2|TRBV30|.
CAWTPGQRYGYTF
TGTGCCTGGACCCCTGGGCAGAGGTATGGCTACACCTTC
>TRBD2|TRBJ2-1|TRBV19|.
CASSNGLALVGEQFF
TGTGCCAGTAGTAACGGACTAGCCCTAGTGGGTGAGCAGTTCTTC
>TRBD1|TRBJ2-1|TRBV4-1|.
CASSQVGTGGFFYEQFF
TGCGCCAGCAGCCAAGTGGGGACAGGGGGTTTTTTTTATGAGCAGTTCTTC
>.|TRBJ1-5|TRBV4-1|.
CASSQSEADQPQHF
TGCGCCAGCAGCCAGTCGGAGGCTGATCAGCCCCAGCATTTT
>.|TRBJ2-1|TRBV1|.
CTSSPTGGSGRDIWDEQFF
TGCACCAGCAGCCCTACGGGGGGCAGCGGGAGGGATATATGGGATGAGCAGTTCTTC
>TRBD1|TRBJ1-5|TRBV6-5|once
CARGTGGYQPQHF
TGTGCCAGGGGGACAGGGGGATATCAGCCCCAGCATTTT
>TRBD2|TRBJ2-3|TRBV11-2|once
CASSNQRLAGVSDTQYF
TGTGCCAGCAGCAATCAGCGGCTAGCGGGGGTCTCAGATACGCAGTATTTT
>TRBD2|TRBJ2-5|TRBV5-1|.
CASSPGLGETQYF
TGCGCCAGCAGCCCGGGACTAGGGGAGACCCAGTACTTC
>.|TRBJ2-7|TRBV28|.
CASSLPDTFSYEQYF
TGTGCCAGCAGTTTACCGGACACTTTCTCCTACGAGCAGTACTTC
>.|TRBJ2-5|TRBV28|.
CASSSDTRWGETQYF
TGTGCCAGCAGTTCAGACACTCGATGGGGGGAGACCCAGTACTTC
>TRBD2|TRBJ2-2|TRBV5-1|.
CASSFSSGSPTGELFF
TGCGCCAGCAGCTTTTCTAGCGGGAGCCCGACCGGGGAGCTGTTTTTT
>TRBD1|TRBJ2-2|TRBV5-6|.
CASTFDRGGTGELFF
TGTGCCAGCACCTTCGACAGGGGAGGCACCGGGGAGCTGTTTTTT
>.|TRBJ2-1|TRBV6-1|once
CASAVGPGVNEQFF
TGTGCCAGCGCCGTTGGCCCCGGGGTGAATGAGCAGTTCTTC
>.|TRBJ1-3|TRBV23-1|.
CASSHTPQGRTGNTIYF
TGCGCCAGCAGTCATACACCTCAGGGGAGGACTGGAAACACCATATATTTT
>TRBD2|TRBJ2-1|TRBV19|.
CASSRLAGNEQFF
TGTGCCAGTAGCCGACTAGCCGGCAATGAGCAGTTCTTC
>.|TRBJ2-2|TRBV27|.
CASLSRMGPGELFF
TGTGCCAGCTTATCCAGGATGGGTCCCGGGGAGCTGTTTTTT
>.|TRBJ2-7|TRBV7-9|.
CASSLVTAYEQYF
TGTGCCAGCAGCTTAGTGACAGCCTACGAGCAGTACTTC
>TRBD2|TRBJ2-3|TRBV11-2|.
CASSPGGGTQYF
TGTGCCAGCAGCCCCGGCGGGGGTACGCAGTATTTT
>.|TRBJ2-3|TRBV19|.
CASSIDPRASGTDTQYF
TGTGCCAGTAGTATAGATCCAAGGGCTAGCGGCACAGATACGCAGTATTTT
>TRBD2|TRBJ2-7|TRBV29-1|.
CSVRGGTSGSSYEQYF
TGCAGCGTTAGGGGGGGCACTAGCGGGAGTTCCTACGAGCAGTACTTC
>TRBD2|TRBJ2-7|TRBV18|.
CASSPRTSGNYEQYF
TGTGCCAGCTCACCCAGGACTAGCGGGAACTACGAGCAGTACTTC
>.|TRBJ1-1|TRBV25-1|once
CASSEWDTEAFF
TGTGCCAGCAGTGAATGGGACACTGAAGCTTTCTTT
>.|TRBJ2-3|TRBV28|.
CASSRRDFTDTQYF
TGTGCCAGCAGTCGCAGGGACTTCACAGATACGCAGTATTTT
>.|TRBJ1-2|TRBV4-3|.
CASSQDPTLHGYTF
TGCGCCAGCAGCCAGGACCCGACTCTCCATGGCTACACCTTC
>TRBD2|TRBJ2-7|TRBV5-1|.
CASSSGTSRGEQYF
TGCGCCAGCAGCTCAGGGACTAGCCGGGGCGAGCAGTACTTC
>TRBD1|TRBJ2-7|TRBV5-6|.
CASSLDPGQGFYEQYF
TGTGCCAGCAGCTTGGATCCGGGACAGGGGTTCTACGAGCAGTACTTC